This T cell receptor (beta chain) is drawn from a study of blood T cell repertoires in COVID-19. As for the study in general: Some COVID-19 samples were acute and others convalescent; all came from the United States, Italy and Spain.

This clone appeared a few times. Germline CDR1 is SEHNR and CDR2 is FQNEAQ (reference sequence). The CDR3 consists of 15 residues. After removal of 0 bases from V and 5 bases from J, the junction contained 3 bases not matched to a gene. How the authors handled the data: Estimated nucleated cell counts came from reference gene primer amplification. The assay was immunoSEQ multiplex PCR, and TCRdb's table has in-frame clones only and misses some. V and J calls plus clone size are reproduced from that table; the DNA served to infer D and trimming. The sample records 200,000 to 300,000 clones, about 89% being singletons. Adults between roughly 18 and 90 years of age took part from 20 to 25 US areas. Participant-reported clinical history was the basis for cohort assignment.

The genes are TRBV7-9 and TRBJ2-1; the match to TRBD1 covers 8 bases. This sequence was found in a young woman who had recovered from COVID-19. Source material: PBMCs or T cells enriched from blood (not recorded which). The CDR3 DNA reads TGTGCCAGCAGCTTAGCCGGGACAGGTCACAATGAGCAGTTCTTC. Its translation is CASSLAGTGHNEQFF. Variable domain in full (rest from reference TRBV7-9 and TRBJ2-1): DTGVSQNPRHKITKRGQNVTFRCDPISEHNRLYWYRQTLGQGPEFLTYFQNEAQLEKSRLLSDRFSAERPKGSFSTLEIQRTEQGDSAMYLCASSLAGTGHNEQFFGPGTRLTVL.